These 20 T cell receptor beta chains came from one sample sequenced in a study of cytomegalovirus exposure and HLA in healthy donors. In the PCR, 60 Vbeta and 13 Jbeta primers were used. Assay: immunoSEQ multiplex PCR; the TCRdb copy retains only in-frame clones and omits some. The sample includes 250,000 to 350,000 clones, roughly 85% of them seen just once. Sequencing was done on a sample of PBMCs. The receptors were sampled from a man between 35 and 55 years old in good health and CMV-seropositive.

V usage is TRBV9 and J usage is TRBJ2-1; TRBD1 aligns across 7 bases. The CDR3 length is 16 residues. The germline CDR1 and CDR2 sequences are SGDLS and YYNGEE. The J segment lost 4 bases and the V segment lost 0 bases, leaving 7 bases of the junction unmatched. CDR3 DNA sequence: TGTGCCAGCAGCGTAGCCTTGGGGACAGCATACAATGAGCAGTTCTTC. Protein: CASSVALGTAYNEQFF.

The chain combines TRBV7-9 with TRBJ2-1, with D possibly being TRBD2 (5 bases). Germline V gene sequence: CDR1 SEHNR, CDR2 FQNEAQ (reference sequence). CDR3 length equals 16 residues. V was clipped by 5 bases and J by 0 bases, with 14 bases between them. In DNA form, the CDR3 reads TGTGCCAGCAGCCCAACGGACGGACTCTCCTACAATGAGCAGTTCTTC. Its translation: CASSPTDGLSYNEQFF.

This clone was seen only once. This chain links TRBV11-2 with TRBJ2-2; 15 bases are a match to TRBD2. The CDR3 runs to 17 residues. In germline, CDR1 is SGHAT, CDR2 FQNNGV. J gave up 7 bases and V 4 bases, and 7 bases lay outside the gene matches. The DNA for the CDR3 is TGTGCCAGCAGCTGGGGACTAGCGGGAGGAAAAGGCGGGGAGCTGTTTTTT. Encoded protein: CASSWGLAGGKGGELFF.

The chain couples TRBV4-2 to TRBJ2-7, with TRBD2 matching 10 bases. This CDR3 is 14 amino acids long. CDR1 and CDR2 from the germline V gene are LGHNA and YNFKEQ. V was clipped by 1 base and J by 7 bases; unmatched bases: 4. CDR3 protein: CASSQARAGGEQYF. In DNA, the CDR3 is TGTGCCAGCAGCCAAGCGCGAGCGGGAGGGGAGCAGTACTTC.

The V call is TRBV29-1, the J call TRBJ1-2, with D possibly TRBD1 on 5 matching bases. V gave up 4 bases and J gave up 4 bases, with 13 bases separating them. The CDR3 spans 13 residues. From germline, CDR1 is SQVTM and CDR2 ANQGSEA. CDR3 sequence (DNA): TGCAGCGTTGGAGCAGGGAAAAGCTATGGCTACACCTTC. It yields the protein CSVGAGKSYGYTF. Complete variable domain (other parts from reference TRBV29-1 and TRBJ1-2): SAVISQKPSRDICQRGTSLTIQCQVDSQVTMMFWYRQQPGQSLTLIATANQGSEATYESGFVIDKFPISRPNLTFSTLTVSNMSPEDSSIYLCSVGAGKSYGYTFGSGTRLTVV.

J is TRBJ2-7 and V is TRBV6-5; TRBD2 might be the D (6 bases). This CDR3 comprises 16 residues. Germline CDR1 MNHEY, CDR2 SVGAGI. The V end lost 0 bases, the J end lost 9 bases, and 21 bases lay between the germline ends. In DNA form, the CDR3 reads TGTGCCAGCAGTTACTCGAAGCCGGGAGTGGGGTCCGGGCAGTACTTC. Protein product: CASSYSKPGVGSGQYF.

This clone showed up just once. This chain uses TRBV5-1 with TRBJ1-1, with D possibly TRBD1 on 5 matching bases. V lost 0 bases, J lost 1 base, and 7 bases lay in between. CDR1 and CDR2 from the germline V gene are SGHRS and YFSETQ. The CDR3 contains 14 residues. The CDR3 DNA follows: TGCGCCAGCAGCTTGGGCAGGGCGAACACTGAAGCTTTCTTT. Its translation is CASSLGRANTEAFF.

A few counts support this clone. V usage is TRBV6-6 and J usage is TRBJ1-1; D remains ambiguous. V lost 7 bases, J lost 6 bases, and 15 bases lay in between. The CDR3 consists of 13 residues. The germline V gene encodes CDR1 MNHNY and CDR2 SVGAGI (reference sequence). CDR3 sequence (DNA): TGTGCCAGCACCCCCGGCCTAGGCGCTGAAGCTTTCTTT. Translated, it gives CASTPGLGAEAFF.

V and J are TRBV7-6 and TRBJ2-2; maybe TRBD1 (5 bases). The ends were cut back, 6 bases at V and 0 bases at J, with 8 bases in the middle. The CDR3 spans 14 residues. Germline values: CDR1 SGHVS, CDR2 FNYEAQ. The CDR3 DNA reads TGTGCCAGCAGGCGGACATCGAACACCGGGGAGCTGTTTTTT. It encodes CASRRTSNTGELFF.

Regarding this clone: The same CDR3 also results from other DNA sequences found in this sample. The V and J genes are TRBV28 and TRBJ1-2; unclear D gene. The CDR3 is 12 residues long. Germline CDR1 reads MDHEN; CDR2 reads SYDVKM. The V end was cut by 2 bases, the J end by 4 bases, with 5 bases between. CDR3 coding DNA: TGTGCCAGCAGTTTACCTCCCTATGGCTACACCTTC. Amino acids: CASSLPPYGYTF.

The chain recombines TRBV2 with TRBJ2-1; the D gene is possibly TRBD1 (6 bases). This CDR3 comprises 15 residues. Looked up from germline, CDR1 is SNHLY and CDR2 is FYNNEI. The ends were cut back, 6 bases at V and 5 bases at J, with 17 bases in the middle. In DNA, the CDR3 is TGTGCCAGCAGCCACGGACAGTCATTGGACAATGAGCAGTTCTTC. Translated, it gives CASSHGQSLDNEQFF.

CDR3 nucleotides: TGTGCCAGTAGTTTTAGCGGGAGCAACAATGAGCAGTTCTTC. Translation gives CASSFSGSNNEQFF. The J gene is TRBJ2-1, the V gene TRBV19; 9 bases fit TRBD2. Losses at the gene ends were 5 bases for V and 5 bases for J; bases not matched to a gene: 4. Germline V gene sequence: CDR1 LNHDA, CDR2 SQIVND (reference sequence). There are 14 residues in the CDR3.

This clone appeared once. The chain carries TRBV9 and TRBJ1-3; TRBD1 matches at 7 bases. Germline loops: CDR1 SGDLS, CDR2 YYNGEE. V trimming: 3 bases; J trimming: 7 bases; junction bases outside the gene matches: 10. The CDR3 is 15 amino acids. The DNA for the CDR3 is TGTGCCAGCAGCGCCTCGACAGGGTCGGCTAACACCATATATTTT. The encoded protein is CASSASTGSANTIYF.

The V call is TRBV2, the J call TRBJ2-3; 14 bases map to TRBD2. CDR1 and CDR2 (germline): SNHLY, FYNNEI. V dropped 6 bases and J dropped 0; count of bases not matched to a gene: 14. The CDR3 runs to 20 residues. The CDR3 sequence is CASRAGTSGRFPGSTDTQYF. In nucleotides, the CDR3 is TGTGCCAGCAGGGCCGGGACTAGCGGGAGATTCCCGGGGAGCACAGATACGCAGTATTTT.

CDR3 in DNA: TGTGCCAGCTCACAGGTAGCGGGAGGCGGAGAGACCCAGTACTTC. This sequence encodes CASSQVAGGGETQYF. The chain couples TRBV18 to TRBJ2-5, with 10 bases matching TRBD2. J was trimmed by 4 bases and V by 4 bases; bases with no gene match: 6. The CDR3 is 15 residues long. From germline, CDR1 is KGHSH and CDR2 LQKENI.

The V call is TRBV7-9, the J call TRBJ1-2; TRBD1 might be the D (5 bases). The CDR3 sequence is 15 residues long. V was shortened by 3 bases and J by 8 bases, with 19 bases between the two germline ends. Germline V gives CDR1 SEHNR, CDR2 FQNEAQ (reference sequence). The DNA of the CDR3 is TGTGCCAGCAGCTTTCTGGACAAGCTTCCACTCGGCTACACCTTC. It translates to CASSFLDKLPLGYTF.

The CDR3 DNA reads TGTGCCAGCAGCCAAAGACAGGGATACACTGAAGCTTTCTTT. Encoded protein: CASSQRQGYTEAFF. This rearrangement joins TRBV6-5 to TRBJ1-1; 7 bases align to TRBD1. This CDR3 is 14 amino acids long. CDR1 and CDR2 from the germline V gene are MNHEY and SVGAGI. V shed 6 bases, J shed 3 bases, and the junction held 7 bases outside the gene matches.

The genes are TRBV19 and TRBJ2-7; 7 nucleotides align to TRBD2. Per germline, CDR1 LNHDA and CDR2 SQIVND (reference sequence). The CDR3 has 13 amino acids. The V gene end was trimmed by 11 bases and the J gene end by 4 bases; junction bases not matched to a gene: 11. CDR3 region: CAVGVAGAYEQYF. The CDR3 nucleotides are TGTGCCGTAGGGGTAGCGGGTGCTTACGAGCAGTACTTC.

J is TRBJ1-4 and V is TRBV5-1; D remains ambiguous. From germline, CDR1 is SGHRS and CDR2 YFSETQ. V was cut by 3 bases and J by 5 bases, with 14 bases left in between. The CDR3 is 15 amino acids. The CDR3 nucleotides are TGCGCCAGCAGCTCGGAACAGCTTCCGAATGAAAAACTGTTTTTT. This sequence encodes CASSSEQLPNEKLFF.

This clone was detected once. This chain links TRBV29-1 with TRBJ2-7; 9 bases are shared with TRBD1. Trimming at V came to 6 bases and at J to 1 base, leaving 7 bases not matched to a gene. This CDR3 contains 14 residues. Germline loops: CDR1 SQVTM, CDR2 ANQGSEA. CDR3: CSVLSGTGSYEQYF. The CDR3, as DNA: TGCAGCGTGCTAAGCGGGACAGGGTCCTACGAGCAGTACTTC.